This T cell receptor (beta chain) was profiled in a study of regulatory T cells in long-lasting Graves disease. Study-wide findings and caveats: Only a small sample size was used, which may have cut accuracy.

This clonotype was seen ten or more times. Its antigen remains unknown. Researchers made TCR beta libraries by using iRepertoire HTBI primers and running Arm-PCR on CDR3 regions. Via MiXCR, TCRdb re-called the multiplex PCR reads, giving one row per CDR3 protein. The sample contains around 250,000 distinct CDR3 sequences, 20% to 25% of which appear only once. Noted time point: newly diagnosed GD, antithyroid drugs for less than 3 months. RNA isolated from PBMCs was used to make the TCR library. Germline V lookup: CDR1 SGHRS, CDR2 YFSETQ. The CDR3 length is 15 residues. V was pared by 4 bases and J by 4 bases, with 4 bases of the junction left unmatched.

The chain carries TRBV5-1 and TRBJ2-5; 13 nucleotides match TRBD2. This material consisted of peripheral blood mononuclear cells (PBMCs), taken at new diagnosis, from a patient treated with antithyroid drugs. The receptor's source is a female donor with Graves disease. The CDR3 region is CASSIGLAGVETQYF. Here the CDR3 DNA reads TGCGCCAGCAGCATCGGACTAGCGGGAGTAGAGACCCAGTACTTC.